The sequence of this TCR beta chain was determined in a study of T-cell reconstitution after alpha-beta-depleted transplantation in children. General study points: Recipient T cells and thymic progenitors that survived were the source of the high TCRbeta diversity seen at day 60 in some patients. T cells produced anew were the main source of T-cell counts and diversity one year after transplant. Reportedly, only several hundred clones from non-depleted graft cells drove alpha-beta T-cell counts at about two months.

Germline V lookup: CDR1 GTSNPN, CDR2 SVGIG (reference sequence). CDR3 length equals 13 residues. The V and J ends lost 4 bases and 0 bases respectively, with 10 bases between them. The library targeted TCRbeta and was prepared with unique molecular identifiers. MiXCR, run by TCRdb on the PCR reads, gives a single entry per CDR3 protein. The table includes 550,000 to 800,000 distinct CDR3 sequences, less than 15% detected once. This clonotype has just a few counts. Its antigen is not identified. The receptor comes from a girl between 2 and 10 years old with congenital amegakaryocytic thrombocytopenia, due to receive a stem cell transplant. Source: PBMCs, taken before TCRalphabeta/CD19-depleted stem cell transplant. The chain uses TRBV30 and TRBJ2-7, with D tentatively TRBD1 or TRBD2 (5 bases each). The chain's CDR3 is CAWIRGGSYEQYF. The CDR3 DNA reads TGTGCCTGGATACGGGGCGGCTCCTACGAGCAGTACTTC.